This TCR beta chain appears in the sequencing data of a study of post-analysis software for immune sequencing data. Study context: Some patients lacked subtype; others had relapsing-remitting, secondary progressive or progressive-relapsing disease. Findings of the study overall: Several TRBV segments occurring more often in patients than controls included TRBV5-6, TRBV5-1 and TRBV20-1.

The CDR3 loop spans 15 amino acids. The germline V gene encodes CDR1 LGHDT and CDR2 YNNKEL (reference sequence). Trimming shortened V by 2 bases and J by 6 bases, and 14 bases separated the two germline ends. For this clonotype: The antigen is unknown.

Each TCR beta cDNA library carried unique molecular identifiers. TCRdb called the PCR reads again in MiXCR, with one record for every CDR3 protein. The data contain some 450,000 distinct CDR3 sequences, 40% to 55% of them singletons. The sequence derives from a girl between 10 and 17 years old with multiple sclerosis. Sequencing was carried out using blood. The genes are TRBV3-1 and TRBJ2-1, with a tentative D call TRBD2 (6 bases). The CDR3 region is CASSQWRDSPNEQFF. CDR3 in DNA: TGTGCCAGCAGCCAATGGCGGGATTCCCCCAATGAGCAGTTCTTC.